The 10 T cell receptor beta chains below come from one sample, sequenced in a study of T cell repertoires in cytomegalovirus infection. TCRdb processed the reads anew with MiXCR; each CDR3 protein has one entry. The repertoire consists of around 630,000 distinct CDR3 sequences, with approximately 24% occurring once and the leading ten covering 7.5% to 9%. Specimen: CD8+ T cells from PBMCs. The receptors stem from a human donor in good health (CMV status not recorded). Some clones in this sample may be carry-over from other donors' samples.

The genes are TRBV25-1 and TRBJ1-6; no clear D. Germline values: CDR1 MGHDK, CDR2 SYGVNS. V gave up 10 bases and J gave up 1 base, with 8 bases separating them. The CDR3 length is 13 residues. The DNA for the CDR3 is TGTGCCACGAGGTCTTCCTATAATTCACCCCTCCACTTT. This codes for CATRSSYNSPLHF.

V gene TRBV6-2 or TRBV6-3 combines with J gene TRBJ2-2, with TRBD1 as a possible D gene (5 bases). The V gene lost 2 bases and the J gene lost 0 bases, with 13 bases spanning the gap. CDR1 is MNHEY and CDR2 is SVGEGT in the germline V gene. The CDR3 runs 17 residues. The CDR3 DNA is TGTGCCAGCAGTTACGGGGCATTTTCTTCGAACACCGGGGAGCTGTTTTTT. Its protein is CASSYGAFSSNTGELFF.

This clonotype was counted between two and nine times. V gene TRBV27 combines with J gene TRBJ2-1, with 11 bases lining up with TRBD2. Losses at the gene ends were 2 bases for V and 5 bases for J; bases not matched to a gene: 17. CDR3 length: 20 amino acids. In germline, CDR1 is MNHEY, CDR2 SMNVEV (reference sequence). The CDR3 sequence: CASSLRFINRLAGLDNEQFF. The CDR3 nucleotides are TGTGCCAGCAGTTTACGCTTTATCAACCGACTAGCGGGACTTGACAATGAGCAGTTCTTC.

There are a few counts of this clonotype. This sequence joins TRBV5-4 and TRBJ2-7; D is unresolved. CDR3 length equals 13 residues. In germline, CDR1 is SGHNT, CDR2 YYREEE (reference sequence). V was clipped by 1 base and J by 3 bases, with 8 bases between them. In DNA, the CDR3 is TGTGCCAGCAGCTTGAGTGAAGTCTACGAGCAGTACTTC. Encoded protein: CASSLSEVYEQYF.

There are many counts of this clonotype. V gene TRBV7-8 combines with J gene TRBJ1-1; a weak D match, TRBD1 (6 bases). V lost 1 base to trimming and J lost 0 bases, with 12 bases between them. Germline loops: CDR1 SGHVS, CDR2 FQNEAQ. This CDR3 region has 16 residues. CDR3 nucleotides: TGTGCCAGCAGCTTAGAGTGGGGGGGCGTGAACACTGAAGCTTTCTTT. Translated: CASSLEWGGVNTEAFF.

V gene TRBV4-3 combines with J gene TRBJ2-7, with 11 bases lining up with TRBD2. Germline V CDR1 and CDR2: LGHNA, YSLEER. The junction had 7 bases not matched to a gene; V was cut back by 0 bases and J by 3 bases. The CDR3 is made up of 17 amino acids. The CDR3 DNA reads TGCGCCAGCAGCCAAGATGGGCTAGCGGGGGGAAACTACGAGCAGTACTTC. Encoded protein: CASSQDGLAGGNYEQYF.

The V call is TRBV28, the J call TRBJ2-1; TRBD1 might be the D (6 bases). With 5 bases removed from V and 10 bases from J, the gap between germline ends came to 15 bases. The CDR3 is 13 residues long. The germline V gene encodes CDR1 MDHEN and CDR2 SYDVKM. As DNA, the CDR3 is TGTGCCAGCAGTGACTACAGGGTCGACGAGCAGTTCTTC. Its protein product is CASSDYRVDEQFF.

In its sample, this clonotype was seen a few times. This rearrangement joins TRBV28 to TRBJ2-4; 8 bases match TRBD2. The CDR3 runs 15 residues. Germline lookup yields CDR1 MDHEN and CDR2 SYDVKM. J lost 4 bases, V lost 4 bases, and 6 bases had no gene match. CDR3 loop: CASSSSRGEKNIQYF. CDR3 bases: TGTGCCAGCAGTTCATCGCGGGGGGAAAAAAACATTCAGTACTTC.

This clonotype was observed a handful of times. V gene TRBV29-1 combines with J gene TRBJ1-2; 9 bases match TRBD1. After removal of 1 base from V and 8 bases from J, the junction contained 11 bases not matched to a gene. The germline gives CDR1 SQVTM, CDR2 ANQGSEA. This CDR3 is 15 amino acids long. In DNA, the CDR3 is TGCAGCGTTGAAGTGGGGGACAGGGCTAGAGACGGCTACACCTTC. This encodes CSVEVGDRARDGYTF.

In this sample, this clonotype turned up many times. The rearrangement joins TRBV6-2 or TRBV6-3 to TRBJ2-1, with D maybe TRBD2 (6 bases). Germline CDR1 is MNHEY and CDR2 is SVGEGT. Trimming removed 0 bases at V and 5 bases at J, with 14 bases between. This CDR3 contains 16 residues. CDR3 protein: CASSYSEGLGHNEQFF. The CDR3 nucleotides are TGTGCCAGCAGTTACTCGGAGGGACTGGGCCACAATGAGCAGTTCTTC.